This T cell receptor beta chain was identified during a study of control samples from healthy donors and cancer patients. Data came from immunoSEQ multiplex PCR; TCRdb stores just in-frame clones and leaves some out. The data show about 85,000 clones, roughly 91% seen once. Between the trimmed V and J ends, which lost 3 bases and 8 bases, there was a span of 10 bases. Germline V lookup: CDR1 MDHEN, CDR2 SYDVKM. The CDR3 runs 12 residues. Specimen: blood. The receptor's source is a woman in her fifties or sixties in good health. V is TRBV28 and J is TRBJ1-2, with D uncertain. DNA of the CDR3: TGTGCCAGCAGTTTGAGGGCTAGCGGCTACACCTTC. It translates to CASSLRASGYTF.